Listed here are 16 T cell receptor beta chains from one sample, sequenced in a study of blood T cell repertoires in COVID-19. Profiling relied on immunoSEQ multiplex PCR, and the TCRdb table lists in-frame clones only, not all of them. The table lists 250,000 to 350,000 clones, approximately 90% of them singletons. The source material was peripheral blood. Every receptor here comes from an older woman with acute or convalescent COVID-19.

The CDR3: CASSPGALSPLHF. CDR3 sequence (DNA): TGTGCCAGCAGTCCCGGAGCACTTTCACCCCTCCACTTT. This chain links TRBV28 with TRBJ1-6; D not certain. The CDR3 spans 13 residues. Germline V gene sequence: CDR1 MDHEN, CDR2 SYDVKM. V shed 5 bases and J shed 9 bases, with 11 bases lying between them. Using reference TRBV28 and TRBJ1-6 for the parts outside the CDR3, the full variable domain is DVKVTQSSRYLVKRTGEKVFLECVQDMDHENMFWYRQDPGLGLRLIYFSYDVKMKEKGDIPEGYSVSREKKERFSLILESASTNQTSMYLCASSPGALSPLHFGNGTRLTVT.

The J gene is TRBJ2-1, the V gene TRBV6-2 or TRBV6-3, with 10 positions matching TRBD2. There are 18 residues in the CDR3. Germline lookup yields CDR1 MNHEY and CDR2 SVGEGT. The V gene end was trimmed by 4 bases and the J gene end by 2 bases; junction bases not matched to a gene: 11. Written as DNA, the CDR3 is TGTGCCAGCAGTTCCCGGCTAGCGGGGGTGGGCACCTACAATGAGCAGTTCTTC. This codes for CASSSRLAGVGTYNEQFF.

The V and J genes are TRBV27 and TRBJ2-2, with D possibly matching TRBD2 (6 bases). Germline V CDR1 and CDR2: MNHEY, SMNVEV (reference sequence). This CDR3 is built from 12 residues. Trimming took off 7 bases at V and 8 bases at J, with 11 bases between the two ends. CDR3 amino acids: CASTPSGGELFF. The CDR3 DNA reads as TGTGCCAGCACCCCGAGCGGGGGGGAGCTGTTTTTT.

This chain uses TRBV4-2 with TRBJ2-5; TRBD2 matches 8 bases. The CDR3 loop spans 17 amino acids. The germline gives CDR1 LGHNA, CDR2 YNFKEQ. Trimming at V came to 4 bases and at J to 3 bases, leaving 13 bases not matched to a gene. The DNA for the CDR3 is TGTGCCAGCAGCCCTACTCCGGGCGGGGGGTTGGAAGAGACCCAGTACTTC. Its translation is CASSPTPGGGLEETQYF.

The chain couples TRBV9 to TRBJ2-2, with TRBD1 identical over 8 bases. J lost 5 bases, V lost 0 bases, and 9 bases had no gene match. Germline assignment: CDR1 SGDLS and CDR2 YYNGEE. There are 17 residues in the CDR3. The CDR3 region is CASSVVAGGTYTGELFF. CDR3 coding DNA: TGTGCCAGCAGCGTAGTGGCAGGGGGCACGTATACCGGGGAGCTGTTTTTT.

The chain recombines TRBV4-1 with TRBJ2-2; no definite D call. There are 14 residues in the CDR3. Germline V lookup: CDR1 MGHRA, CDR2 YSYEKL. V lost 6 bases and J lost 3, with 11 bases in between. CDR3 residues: CASSLLEYTGELFF. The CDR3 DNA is TGCGCCAGCAGTCTCTTAGAATACACCGGGGAGCTGTTTTTT.

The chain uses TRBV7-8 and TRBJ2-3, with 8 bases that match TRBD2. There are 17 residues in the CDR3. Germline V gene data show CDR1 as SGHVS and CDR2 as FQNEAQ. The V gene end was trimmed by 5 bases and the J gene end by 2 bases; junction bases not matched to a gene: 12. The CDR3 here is CASSPGTRFGDTDTQYF. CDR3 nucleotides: TGTGCCAGCAGCCCCGGGACTAGGTTTGGGGACACAGATACGCAGTATTTT.

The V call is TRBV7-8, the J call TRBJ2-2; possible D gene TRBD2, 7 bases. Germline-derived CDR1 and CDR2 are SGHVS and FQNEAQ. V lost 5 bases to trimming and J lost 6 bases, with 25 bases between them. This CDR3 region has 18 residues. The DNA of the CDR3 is TGTGCCAGCAGCCCAATGGGTTCGGGGGCGGGGGTCGCCGGGGAGCTGTTTTTT. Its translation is CASSPMGSGAGVAGELFF.

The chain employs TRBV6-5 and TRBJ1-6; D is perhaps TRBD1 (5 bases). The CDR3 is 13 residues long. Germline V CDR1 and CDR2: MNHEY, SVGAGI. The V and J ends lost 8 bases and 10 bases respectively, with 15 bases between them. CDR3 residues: CASGFGAGSPLHF. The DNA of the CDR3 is TGTGCCAGCGGCTTTGGGGCTGGGTCACCCCTCCACTTT.

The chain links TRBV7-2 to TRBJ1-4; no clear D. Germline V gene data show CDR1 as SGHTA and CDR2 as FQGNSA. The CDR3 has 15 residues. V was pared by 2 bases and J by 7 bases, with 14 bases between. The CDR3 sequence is CASSLSLDIVEKLFF. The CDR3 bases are TGTGCCAGCAGCTTAAGCCTTGACATCGTTGAAAAACTGTTTTTT.

DNA of the CDR3: TGCAGCGTTGAAGGGGGACTAGGGACCGGGGAGCTGTTTTTT. Encoded protein: CSVEGGLGTGELFF. This chain joins TRBV29-1 and TRBJ2-2; 8 bases match TRBD2. After removal of 1 base from V and 5 bases from J, the junction contained 3 bases not matched to a gene. Germline V lookup: CDR1 SQVTM, CDR2 ANQGSEA. This CDR3 has 14 amino acids.

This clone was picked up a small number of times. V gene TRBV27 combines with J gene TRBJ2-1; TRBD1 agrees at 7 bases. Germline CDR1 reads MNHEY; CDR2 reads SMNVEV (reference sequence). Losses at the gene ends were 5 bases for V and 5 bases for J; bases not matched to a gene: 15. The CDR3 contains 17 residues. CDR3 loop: CASSPLQGPATHNEQFF. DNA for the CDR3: TGTGCCAGCAGTCCGCTACAGGGGCCTGCCACCCACAATGAGCAGTTCTTC.

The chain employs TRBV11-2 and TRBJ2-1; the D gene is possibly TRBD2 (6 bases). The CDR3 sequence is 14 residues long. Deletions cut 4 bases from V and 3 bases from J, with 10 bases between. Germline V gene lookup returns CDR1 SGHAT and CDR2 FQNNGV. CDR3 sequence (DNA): TGTGCCAGCAGCTCCCGACTAGACTACAATGAGCAGTTCTTC. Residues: CASSSRLDYNEQFF.

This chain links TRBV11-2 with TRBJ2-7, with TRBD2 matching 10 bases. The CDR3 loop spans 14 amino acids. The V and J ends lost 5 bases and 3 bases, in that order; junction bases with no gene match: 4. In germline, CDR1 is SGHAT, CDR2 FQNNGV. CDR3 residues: CASSAGTSVYEQYF. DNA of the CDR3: TGTGCCAGCAGCGCCGGGACTAGCGTCTACGAGCAGTACTTC.

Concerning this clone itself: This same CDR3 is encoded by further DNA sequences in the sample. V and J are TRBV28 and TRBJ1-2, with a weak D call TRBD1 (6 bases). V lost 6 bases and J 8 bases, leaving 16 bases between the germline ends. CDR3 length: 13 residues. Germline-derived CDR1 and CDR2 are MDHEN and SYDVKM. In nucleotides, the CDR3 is TGTGCCAGCAGCCTCGGGGGGGCCGGAGGCTACACCTTC. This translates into CASSLGGAGGYTF.

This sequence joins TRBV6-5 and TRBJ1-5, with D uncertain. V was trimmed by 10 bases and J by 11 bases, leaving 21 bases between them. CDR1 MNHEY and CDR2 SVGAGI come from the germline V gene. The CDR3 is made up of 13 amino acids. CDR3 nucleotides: TGTGCCACCTTGAGTCATATCGTCGTGTCCCAGCATTTT. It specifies CATLSHIVVSQHF.